A selection of T cell receptor beta chains follows, all from one sample in a study of glioma-infiltrating T cells. TCRdb passed the multiplex PCR reads through MiXCR, listing each CDR3 protein once. Altogether fewer than 500,000 distinct CDR3 sequences are present, roughly two fifths being singletons, with the ten largest covering about 12%. The sequenced sample was glioma tissue, nonneoplastic brain tissue, or PBMCs (not recorded which). The receptors here all came from a human donor with low-grade glioma or glioblastoma, undergoing nonglioma brain surgery, or in good health (not recorded which). Both conserved end residues are part of each CDR3. D genes are given only for firm matches. Not all rows give a size; the values are once, few, many and, for expanded clones, a class.

>TRBV7-2|few|TRBD2|TRBJ2-5
CASSLRGSLKETQYF
TGTGCCAGCAGCTTACGCGGGAGTCTGAAAGAGACCCAGTACTTC
>TRBV2|few|TRBD1|TRBJ2-3
CASSGDRGTDTQYF
TGTGCCAGCAGTGGGGACAGGGGAACAGATACGCAGTATTTT
>TRBV15|NA|NA|TRBJ1-2
CATSRDAGAYVYGYTF
TGTGCCACCAGCAGAGATGCAGGGGCCTACGTCTATGGCTACACCTTC
>TRBV15|few|TRBD2|TRBJ2-1
CATSRELAGEYYNEQFF
TGTGCCACCAGCAGAGAGTTAGCGGGAGAGTACTACAATGAGCAGTTCTTC
>TRBV29-1|NA|TRBD2|TRBJ2-3
CSVEKMTSGRVQGSTDTQYF
TGCAGCGTTGAAAAAATGACTAGCGGGAGGGTTCAGGGGAGCACAGATACGCAGTATTTT
>TRBV28|many|NA|TRBJ1-1
CASSSTGQAFF
TGTGCCAGCAGTAGTACCGGGCAAGCTTTCTTT
>TRBV20-1|few|TRBD2|TRBJ2-7
CSAPGLAGFSEQYF
TGCAGTGCACCCGGACTAGCGGGATTCTCCGAGCAGTACTTC
>TRBV7-2|few|NA|TRBJ2-1
CASSLAGQYNEQFF
TGTGCCAGCAGCTTAGCAGGACAGTACAATGAGCAGTTCTTC
>TRBV20-1|NA|TRBD1|TRBJ2-7
CSAPGQGSGYEQYF
TGCAGTGCCCCAGGACAGGGCTCGGGGTACGAGCAGTACTTC
>TRBV5-4|NA|NA|TRBJ1-2
CASSTRDNYGYTF
TGTGCCAGCAGCACCCGGGACAACTATGGCTACACCTTC
>TRBV28|NA|TRBD1|TRBJ2-3
CASSLYGTGGTGTQYF
TGTGCCAGCAGTTTATACGGGACAGGGGGAACGGGTACGCAGTATTTT
>TRBV20-1|few|NA|TRBJ2-5
CSARVKGEGVWTQYF
TGCAGTGCTAGAGTTAAGGGGGAAGGGGTTTGGACCCAGTACTTC
>TRBV12-3/TRBV12-4|few|NA|TRBJ1-2
CASSLRQAGGGYTF
TGTGCCAGCAGCCTCAGACAGGCCGGAGGTGGCTACACCTTC
>TRBV7-2|NA|TRBD1|TRBJ1-2
CASSQGGTGVSGYTF
TGTGCCAGCAGCCAAGGGGGGACAGGGGTTTCTGGCTACACCTTC
>TRBV28|NA|TRBD2|TRBJ2-3
CASSHDGLAGGSTQYF
TGTGCCAGCAGCCACGACGGACTAGCGGGAGGGAGTACGCAGTATTTT
>TRBV5-4|few|TRBD2|TRBJ2-1
CASSASLPLAGNEQFF
TGTGCCAGCAGCGCATCCCTCCCCCTAGCGGGTAATGAGCAGTTCTTC
>TRBV7-9|few|NA|TRBJ1-3
CASSLRTPSGNTIYF
TGTGCCAGCAGCTTGAGGACACCGTCTGGAAACACCATATATTTT
>TRBV2|few|TRBD1|TRBJ1-1
CASTTGYGTEAFF
TGTGCCAGCACGACAGGGTACGGTACTGAAGCTTTCTTT